These T cell receptor beta chains were read from a single sample in a study of CD8+ T cells in alopecia areata. Profiling relied on immunoSEQ multiplex PCR, and the TCRdb table lists in-frame clones only, not all of them. Of about 99,000 clones in the sample, around three fifths are singletons; the top ten hold 8.5% to 10%. The source material was CD4+ T cells sorted from blood. The source is a human donor in good health. Each CDR3 is given with its conserved first and last residue. D genes are given only for firm matches. The listing skips clone size in some rows; elsewhere it reads once, few, many or a size class.

clone_size j_call v_call d_call cdr3_aa cdr3_nt
. TRBJ2-7 TRBV11-2 . CASSLSPLAEQYF TGTGCCAGCAGCTTAAGCCCCTTGGCCGAGCAGTACTTC
few TRBJ1-4 TRBV27 . CASGAKGLDNEKLFF TGTGCCAGCGGGGCAAAGGGGTTAGATAATGAAAAACTGTTTTTT
. TRBJ1-1 TRBV30 . CAWRGEGTEAFF TGTGCCTGGAGAGGGGAGGGCACTGAAGCTTTCTTT
. TRBJ2-3 TRBV15 TRBD2 CATSRSRTSITDTQYF TGTGCCACCAGCAGATCCCGGACTAGCATAACAGATACGCAGTATTTT
. TRBJ2-6 TRBV28 . CASSLIRSGANVLTF TGTGCCAGCAGTTTAATACGCTCTGGGGCCAACGTCCTGACTTTC
. TRBJ1-2 TRBV5-6 . CASSLVSSNYGYTF TGTGCCAGCAGCTTAGTCAGCTCTAACTATGGCTACACCTTC
. TRBJ2-5 TRBV18 . CASSHIKRETQYF TGTGCCAGCTCGCACATAAAACGCGAGACCCAGTACTTC
. TRBJ2-7 TRBV29-1 . CSVDRDIESYEQYF TGCAGCGTGGACCGGGACATTGAATCCTACGAGCAGTACTTC
once TRBJ2-6 TRBV4-3 . CASSPYGTGTGANVLTF TGCGCCAGCAGCCCGTATGGCACAGGGACTGGGGCCAACGTCCTGACTTTC
. TRBJ2-1 TRBV29-1 . CSPHLGLASYNEQFF TGCAGCCCACATCTCGGGCTAGCGTCCTACAATGAGCAGTTCTTC
few TRBJ1-1 TRBV5-1 TRBD1 CASSLGDRLMNTEAFF TGCGCCAGCAGCTTGGGGGACAGACTCATGAACACTGAAGCTTTCTTT
. TRBJ2-1 TRBV4-2 . CASSQEAGAYNEQFF TGTGCCAGCAGCCAAGAGGCTGGGGCCTACAATGAGCAGTTCTTC
few TRBJ1-3 TRBV4-3 . CASSQGASGNTIYF TGCGCCAGCAGCCAGGGGGCATCTGGAAACACCATATATTTT
. TRBJ2-1 TRBV7-9 . CASSLAGLWEQFF TGTGCCAGCAGCTTAGCGGGATTATGGGAGCAGTTCTTC
. TRBJ2-5 TRBV28 TRBD2 CASGLAGGQETQYF TGTGCCAGCGGCCTAGCGGGGGGGCAAGAGACCCAGTACTTC
. TRBJ1-2 TRBV5-1 . CASSFQDNHGYTF TGCGCCAGCAGCTTCCAAGACAATCACGGCTACACCTTC
few TRBJ2-1 TRBV29-1 . CSVGPRAHTNEQFF TGCAGCGTTGGTCCCAGGGCCCATACCAATGAGCAGTTCTTC
. TRBJ2-2 TRBV7-2 . CASSSQGATGELFF TGTGCCAGCAGCTCACAGGGAGCCACCGGGGAGCTGTTTTTT
few TRBJ2-7 TRBV18 TRBD1 CASSPGTGEYEQYF TGTGCCAGCTCACCGGGGACAGGGGAGTACGAGCAGTACTTC
medium-sized TRBJ2-7 TRBV6-5 . CASQQRDSLYEQYF TGTGCCAGCCAACAGCGTGATTCCCTCTACGAGCAGTACTTC
few TRBJ1-5 TRBV7-2 . CASSLLGDQPQHF TGTGCCAGCAGCTTATTGGGGGATCAGCCCCAGCATTTT
once TRBJ2-2 TRBV4-1 . CASSQDRRANTGELFF TGCGCCAGCAGCCAAGATCGGCGGGCGAACACCGGGGAGCTGTTTTTT
few TRBJ1-4 TRBV7-9 . CASSLALNPTRHEKLFF TGTGCCAGCAGCTTAGCCCTAAACCCGACGAGGCATGAAAAACTGTTTTTT
. TRBJ1-1 TRBV5-1 . CASSLSRMNTEAFF TGCGCCAGCAGCTTGTCCAGAATGAACACTGAAGCTTTCTTT
. TRBJ1-2 TRBV30 . CAWRARGRANYGYTF TGTGCCTGGAGGGCTCGAGGCAGAGCTAACTATGGCTACACCTTC
. TRBJ2-2 TRBV6-6 . CATTINANTGELFF TGTGCCACCACCATCAACGCGAACACCGGGGAGCTGTTTTTT
. TRBJ1-2 TRBV19 . CAIPDRDYGYTF TGTGCCATTCCAGACAGAGACTATGGCTACACCTTC
. TRBJ2-1 TRBV6-1 TRBD2 CASSEAGLAENEQFF TGTGCCAGCAGTGAAGCGGGACTAGCGGAAAATGAGCAGTTCTTC
. TRBJ2-5 TRBV7-7 . CASSLGGARGETQYF TGTGCTAGCAGCCTCGGCGGTGCCCGCGGGGAGACCCAGTACTTC
few TRBJ2-3 TRBV7-9 . CASSLTGSTDTQYF TGTGCCAGCAGCTTAACAGGGTCCACAGATACGCAGTATTTT
. TRBJ1-1 TRBV29-1 TRBD1 CSVRTGRLNTEAFF TGCAGCGTCCGGACAGGCAGGTTGAACACTGAAGCTTTCTTT
. TRBJ2-7 TRBV7-2 TRBD1 CASSFTGTAYEQYF TGTGCCAGCAGCTTCACCGGGACAGCCTACGAGCAGTACTTC
few TRBJ2-3 TRBV7-7 . CASSGGTGITDTQYF TGTGCTAGCAGCGGGGGGACAGGGATAACAGATACGCAGTATTTT
. TRBJ1-5 TRBV7-2 . CASSPSPLATQHF TGTGCCAGCAGCCCATCCCCCCTCGCAACCCAGCATTTT
few TRBJ2-7 TRBV7-9 . CASSLDRAGRTYEQYF TGTGCCAGCAGCTTAGATCGCGCAGGGAGAACCTACGAGCAGTACTTC
. TRBJ1-4 TRBV6-5 TRBD1 CASSRSNRGLEKLFF TGTGCCAGCAGCCGCTCAAACAGGGGGCTGGAAAAACTGTTTTTT
. TRBJ2-5 TRBV5-4 . CASSQDAKGGQETQYF TGCGCCAGCAGCCAAGACGCCAAGGGGGGCCAAGAGACCCAGTACTTC
. TRBJ2-3 TRBV11-1 TRBD2 CASSSRRTSHTQYF TGTGCCAGCAGCTCACGCAGGACTAGTCATACGCAGTATTTT
few TRBJ1-4 TRBV25-1 TRBD1 CASSDGKGTGEELFF TGTGCCAGCAGTGACGGAAAAGGGACAGGGGAAGAACTGTTTTTT
. TRBJ1-6 TRBV2 TRBD1 CASSAGQGAYSPLHF TGTGCCAGCAGTGCGGGACAGGGAGCCTATTCACCCCTCCACTTT
. TRBJ2-7 TRBV7-9 . CASSLGARAYEQYF TGTGCCAGCAGCTTAGGGGCCAGGGCCTACGAGCAGTACTTC
. TRBJ2-5 TRBV27 TRBD2 CASSSGLAGGTQYF TGTGCCAGCAGTTCCGGACTAGCGGGGGGTACCCAGTACTTC
. TRBJ2-1 TRBV7-8 . CASSLVELAESGQFF TGTGCCAGCAGCTTAGTCGAGTTGGCGGAAAGCGGGCAGTTCTTC
. TRBJ2-3 TRBV25-1 TRBD1 CASRQGAITDTQYF TGTGCCAGCAGACAGGGGGCGATCACAGATACGCAGTATTTT
few TRBJ1-4 TRBV30 . CAWSVPPVGEKLFF TGTGCCTGGAGTGTACCTCCCGTGGGGGAAAAACTGTTTTTT
. TRBJ2-7 TRBV6-6 . CASSPAMGYEQYF TGTGCCAGCAGTCCAGCCATGGGCTACGAGCAGTACTTC
. TRBJ2-3 TRBV10-3 . CAIKETSGQDTQYF TGTGCCATCAAGGAGACTAGTGGGCAGGATACGCAGTATTTT
once TRBJ1-6 TRBV6-5 TRBD1 CASRQSRQGNSPLHF TGTGCCAGCAGGCAATCAAGACAGGGAAATTCACCCCTCCACTTT
. TRBJ2-7 TRBV4-3 . CASSQRPSYEQYF TGCGCCAGCAGCCAAAGGCCGTCCTACGAGCAGTACTTC
. TRBJ2-5 TRBV5-4 TRBD1 CASSRDRGGLQETQYF TGTGCCAGCAGCCGGGACAGGGGAGGACTCCAAGAGACCCAGTACTTC
. TRBJ1-1 TRBV7-9 . CASSLGPAEAFF TGTGCCAGCAGCTTAGGCCCGGCTGAAGCTTTCTTT
few TRBJ1-5 TRBV7-9 TRBD1 CASSQTGVGAQHF TGTGCCAGCAGCCAAACAGGGGTGGGGGCCCAGCATTTT